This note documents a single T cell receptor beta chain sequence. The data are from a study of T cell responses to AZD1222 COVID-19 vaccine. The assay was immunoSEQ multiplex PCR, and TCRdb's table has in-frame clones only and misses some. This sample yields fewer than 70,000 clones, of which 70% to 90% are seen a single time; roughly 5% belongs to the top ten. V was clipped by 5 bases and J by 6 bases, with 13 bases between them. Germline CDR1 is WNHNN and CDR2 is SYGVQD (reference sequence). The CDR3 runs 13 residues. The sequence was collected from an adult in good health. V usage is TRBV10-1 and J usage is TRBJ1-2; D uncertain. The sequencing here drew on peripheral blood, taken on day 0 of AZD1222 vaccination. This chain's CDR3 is CASSLTGGDGYTF. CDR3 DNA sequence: TGCGCCAGCAGTCTGACGGGAGGAGATGGCTACACCTTC.